This TCR beta chain was retrieved from a study of blood T cell repertoires in COVID-19. Method: immunoSEQ multiplex PCR; TCRdb's copy keeps in-frame clones and lacks some. This sample yields fewer than 110,000 clones, of which approximately 89% are seen a single time; 15% to 20% belongs to the top ten. The trim removed 5 bases at V and 1 base at J, leaving 5 bases unmatched. There are 15 residues in the CDR3. Germline V lookup: CDR1 MNHEY, CDR2 SMNVEV (reference sequence). This TCR derives from a woman of 80 years or more in a cohort sampled during active COVID-19. V and J are TRBV27 and TRBJ2-1, with TRBD2 matching over 7 bases. The sample comprised peripheral blood. CDR3 amino acids: CASSIWGGSYNEQFF. The CDR3 coding sequence is TGTGCCAGCAGTATTTGGGGGGGTTCCTACAATGAGCAGTTCTTC.